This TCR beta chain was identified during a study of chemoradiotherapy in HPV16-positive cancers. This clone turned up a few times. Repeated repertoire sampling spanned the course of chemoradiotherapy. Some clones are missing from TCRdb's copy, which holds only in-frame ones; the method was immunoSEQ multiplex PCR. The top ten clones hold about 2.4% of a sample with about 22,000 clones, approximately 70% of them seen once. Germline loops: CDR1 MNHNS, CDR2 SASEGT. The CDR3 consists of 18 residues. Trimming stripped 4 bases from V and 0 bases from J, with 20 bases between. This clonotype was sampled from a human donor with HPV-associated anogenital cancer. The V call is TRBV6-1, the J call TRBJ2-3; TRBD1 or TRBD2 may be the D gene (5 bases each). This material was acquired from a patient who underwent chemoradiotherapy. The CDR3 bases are TGTGCCAGCAGTGCCCGGGACGGAAGCCACCTTAGCACAGATACGCAGTATTTT. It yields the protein CASSARDGSHLSTDTQYF.